This entry lists 26 T cell receptor beta chains sequenced from one sample in a study of OX40 agonist ivuxolimab in advanced cancers. TCRdb's copy holds only in-frame clones and misses some; the assay was immunoSEQ multiplex PCR. The sample has more than 45,000 clones, over 75% seen once; the top ten hold 3.5%. The specimen comprised CD4+ or CD8+ T cells sorted from blood, sampled in a trial of the OX40 agonist ivuxolimab. These TCRs come from an adult with an advanced solid tumor such as melanoma, head and neck, liver or kidney cancer.

The CDR3 bases are TGTGCCAGCTCACAAGGGACGGACTCCACAGATACGCAGTATTTT. Protein product: CASSQGTDSTDTQYF. The rearrangement joins TRBV18 to TRBJ2-3; possibly TRBD1 or TRBD2 for D (5 bases each). The CDR3 runs 15 residues. Germline V gene sequence: CDR1 KGHSH, CDR2 LQKENI. V lost 4 bases to trimming and J lost 2 bases, with 13 bases between them.

The gene calls are TRBV5-1 and TRBJ2-1, with 7 positions matching TRBD1. The CDR3 has 14 residues. V lost 4 bases to trimming and J lost 9 bases; unmatched junction nucleotides: 10. The V gene's germline CDR1 is SGHRS and CDR2 YFSETQ. The CDR3 region has the DNA TGCGCCAGCAGCCGACGGACAGGCATAGGTGAGCAGTTCTTC. Its translation is CASSRRTGIGEQFF.

This clone was observed once. The V and J genes are TRBV19 and TRBJ1-3; no reliable D call. This CDR3 spans 16 amino acids. Per the germline V gene, CDR1 is LNHDA and CDR2 is SQIVND (reference sequence). Deletions cut 5 bases from V and 9 bases from J, with 23 bases between. CDR3 residues: CASSPRADAGSSTIYF. Written as DNA, the CDR3 is TGTGCCAGTAGTCCAAGAGCGGACGCAGGCTCCAGCACCATATATTTT.

This clone was recorded once. This sequence joins TRBV5-5 and TRBJ1-2; D is unclear. Deletions cut 1 base from V and 7 bases from J, with 17 bases between. The CDR3 runs to 15 residues. Germline values: CDR1 SGHKS, CDR2 YYEKEE (reference sequence). CDR3 amino acids: CASSLYNIGSGGYTF. The CDR3 nucleotides are TGTGCCAGCAGCTTGTATAACATCGGTTCGGGTGGCTACACCTTC.

This chain joins TRBV5-1 and TRBJ1-1, with 7 bases that match TRBD1. Losses at the gene ends were 3 bases for V and 3 bases for J; bases not matched to a gene: 2. The CDR3 runs 13 residues. Germline V gives CDR1 SGHRS, CDR2 YFSETQ. The DNA of the CDR3 is TGCGCCAGCAGCTCAGGGGGGTACACTGAAGCTTTCTTT. It yields the protein CASSSGGYTEAFF.

The J gene is TRBJ1-4, the V gene TRBV19; D not resolved. Trimming stripped 5 bases from V and 6 bases from J, with 7 bases between. The germline V gene has CDR1 LNHDA and CDR2 SQIVND (reference sequence). This CDR3 has 12 amino acids. The CDR3 loop is CASSYSDEKLFF. CDR3 coding DNA: TGTGCCAGTAGTTACTCTGATGAAAAACTGTTTTTT.

The V and J genes are TRBV6-1 and TRBJ2-7, with 12 bases matching TRBD2. The germline CDR1 and CDR2 sequences are MNHNS and SASEGT. The junction had 4 bases not matched to a gene; V was cut back by 10 bases and J by 3 bases. The CDR3 is 13 amino acids. CDR3: CAIGTSGFYEQYF. The CDR3 DNA is TGTGCCATCGGGACTAGCGGGTTCTACGAGCAGTACTTC.

The rearrangement links TRBV5-1 to TRBJ2-7, with 8 positions matching TRBD1. Germline loops: CDR1 SGHRS, CDR2 YFSETQ. The CDR3 covers 15 residues. V gave up 4 bases and J gave up 2 bases; unmatched junction bases: 8. CDR3 amino acids: CASSKDGTGPYEQYF. CDR3 bases: TGCGCCAGCAGCAAGGATGGGACAGGACCCTACGAGCAGTACTTC.

This clone was detected only a few times. This rearrangement joins TRBV4-1 to TRBJ1-5, with 9 bases aligning to TRBD1. With V trimmed by 4 bases and J by 4 bases, 5 bases remained unmatched. From germline, CDR1 is MGHRA and CDR2 YSYEKL. CDR3 size: 15 residues. CDR3 protein: CASSRRTGDNQPQHF. Written as DNA, the CDR3 is TGCGCCAGCAGCCGACGGACAGGGGATAATCAGCCCCAGCATTTT.

The chain is built from TRBV11-1 and TRBJ2-7, with D perhaps TRBD1 (6 bases). Trimming left V 4 bases short and J 1 base short, with 8 bases between. Germline lookup yields CDR1 SGHAT and CDR2 FQDESV (reference sequence). The CDR3 spans 13 residues. CDR3 in amino acids: CASSSTGSYEQYF. CDR3 nucleotides: TGTGCCAGCAGCTCTACAGGGTCCTACGAGCAGTACTTC.

The rearrangement links TRBV11-1 to TRBJ2-6; possibly TRBD1 for D (6 bases). V lost 5 bases, J lost 2 bases, and 13 bases lay in between. Germline V gives CDR1 SGHAT, CDR2 FQDESV (reference sequence). CDR3 length: 16 residues. The CDR3 nucleotides read TGTGCCAGCAGCGGTTCGAACAGGGCTGGGGCCAACGTCCTGACTTTC. Translated: CASSGSNRAGANVLTF.

The CDR3 nucleotides read TGCGCCAGCAGCCCGATAGCGGCTAGCGGGAGTGCTGGGTTCTTC. Residues: CASSPIAASGSAGFF. V gene TRBV5-1 combines with J gene TRBJ2-1; TRBD2 aligns across 10 bases. Per germline, CDR1 SGHRS and CDR2 YFSETQ. Trimming cost V 4 bases and J 15 bases; bases outside gene matches: 16. The length of the CDR3 is 15 residues.

The V and J genes are TRBV2 and TRBJ1-2; 7 bases match TRBD1. J gave up 4 bases and V 7 bases, and 9 bases lay outside the gene matches. CDR3 length: 14 residues. Germline CDR1 reads SNHLY; CDR2 reads FYNNEI. Written as DNA, the CDR3 is TGTGCCAGCAACCTGGACAGGACCAGCTATGGCTACACCTTC. Protein sequence: CASNLDRTSYGYTF.

The chain combines TRBV7-3 with TRBJ2-7, with TRBD2 matching 11 bases. The CDR3 runs to 15 residues. In germline, CDR1 is SGHTA, CDR2 FQGTGA. V was clipped by 3 bases and J by 4 bases; unmatched bases: 5. The CDR3 protein is CASSLSSGRQYEQYF. The CDR3 nucleotides read TGTGCCAGCAGCTTGTCTAGCGGGAGGCAGTACGAGCAGTACTTC.

The chain recombines TRBV5-1 with TRBJ2-2, with 7 nucleotides matching TRBD1. The V gene end was trimmed by 1 base and the J gene end by 0 bases; junction bases not matched to a gene: 3. The CDR3 has 16 amino acids. Germline V lookup: CDR1 SGHRS, CDR2 YFSETQ. CDR3 amino acids: CASSLNGQANTGELFF. The CDR3 nucleotides read TGCGCCAGCAGCTTGAATGGACAGGCGAACACCGGGGAGCTGTTTTTT.

The chain couples TRBV5-4 to TRBJ2-6; D remains ambiguous. V was clipped by 0 bases and J by 0 bases, with 4 bases between them. Germline values: CDR1 SGHNT, CDR2 YYREEE (reference sequence). CDR3 length: 15 amino acids. CDR3 nucleotide sequence: TGTGCCAGCAGCTTGGACTTCTCTGGGGCCAACGTCCTGACTTTC. It specifies CASSLDFSGANVLTF.

This sequence joins TRBV28 and TRBJ2-1; 9 bases fit TRBD2. This CDR3 has 16 residues. V dropped 7 bases and J dropped 1; count of bases not matched to a gene: 8. Germline values: CDR1 MDHEN, CDR2 SYDVKM. The chain's CDR3 is CASIPGTSSSYNEQFF. The CDR3, as DNA: TGTGCCAGCATCCCGGGGACTAGCTCATCCTACAATGAGCAGTTCTTC.

This clone appeared a single time. The chain recombines TRBV11-2 with TRBJ2-1, with D uncertain. The V end lost 4 bases, the J end lost 8 bases, and 12 bases lay between the germline ends. Germline V CDR1 and CDR2: SGHAT, FQNNGV. This CDR3 region has 13 residues. The CDR3 DNA reads as TGTGCCAGCAGCTCATCGGACCCGTATGAGCAGTTCTTC. Translation: CASSSSDPYEQFF.

This clone was recorded only once. The chain recombines TRBV19 with TRBJ1-1; D is unresolved. The CDR3 has 13 residues. Per the germline V gene, CDR1 is LNHDA and CDR2 is SQIVND (reference sequence). Deletions cut 7 bases from V and 4 bases from J, with 13 bases between. The CDR3 spells CASNRLDSTEAFF. DNA for the CDR3: TGTGCCAGTAATAGACTCGATAGCACTGAAGCTTTCTTT.

The chain employs TRBV13 and TRBJ2-7; 12 bases align to TRBD2. This CDR3 has 14 residues. Trimming cost V 4 bases and J 6 bases; bases outside gene matches: 4. Germline V CDR1 and CDR2: PRHDT, FYEKMQ (reference sequence). Here the CDR3 DNA reads TGTGCCAGCAGCTCGACTAGCGGGAGTGGCGAGCAGTACTTC. It translates to CASSSTSGSGEQYF.

The chain uses TRBV5-4 and TRBJ2-2; possibly TRBD1 or TRBD2 for D (5 bases each). Trimming shortened V by 4 bases and J by 4 bases, and 14 bases separated the two germline ends. Looked up from germline, CDR1 is SGHNT and CDR2 is YYREEE (reference sequence). The CDR3 has 15 residues. In nucleotides, the CDR3 is TGTGCCAGCAGCGAGAGACTTGGGGGCACCGGGGAGCTGTTTTTT. It yields the protein CASSERLGGTGELFF.

V and J are TRBV6-1 and TRBJ2-3; D gene ambiguous. Deletions cut 4 bases from V and 2 bases from J, with 10 bases between. The CDR3 covers 14 residues. Germline assignment: CDR1 MNHNS and CDR2 SASEGT. CDR3 nucleotides: TGTGCCAGCAGTGGACAAGCCACCACAGATACGCAGTATTTT. Encoded protein: CASSGQATTDTQYF.

The rearrangement uses TRBV2 and TRBJ2-1; a weak D match, TRBD1 (6 bases). The germline V gene has CDR1 SNHLY and CDR2 FYNNEI. V lost 8 bases, J lost 4 bases, and 18 bases lay in between. This CDR3 spans 15 amino acids. The CDR3 nucleotides read TGTGCCAGCGGGCTAGAAAGAGGGGGTTACAATGAGCAGTTCTTC. Translating it yields CASGLERGGYNEQFF.

This clone turned up a few times. The V call is TRBV18, the J call TRBJ1-1; 8 bases line up with TRBD1. CDR1 is KGHSH, CDR2 LQKENI, per germline. V shed 5 bases, J shed 11 bases, and the junction held 7 bases outside the gene matches. The CDR3 is 12 amino acids. In DNA form, the CDR3 reads TGTGCCAGCTCATTTCGGACAGGGAATGCTTTCTTT. Amino acids: CASSFRTGNAFF.

This sequence joins TRBV9 and TRBJ2-3; D is unclear. Germline V gives CDR1 SGDLS, CDR2 YYNGEE. The germline V and J ends were trimmed by 4 bases and 2 bases, with 14 bases remaining between them. The CDR3 has 15 residues. The CDR3 DNA is TGTGCCAGCAGCCATACCCTGCGCCTCACAGATACGCAGTATTTT. Amino acid sequence: CASSHTLRLTDTQYF.

This clone was recorded once. The rearrangement joins TRBV11-2 to TRBJ2-5, with 9 bases aligning to TRBD1. The length of the CDR3 is 14 residues. J lost 1 base, V lost 8 bases, and 5 bases had no gene match. The germline gives CDR1 SGHAT, CDR2 FQNNGV. The CDR3 DNA is TGTGCCAGCGGGACAGGGTTCTTCCAAGAGACCCAGTACTTC. Amino acid sequence: CASGTGFFQETQYF.